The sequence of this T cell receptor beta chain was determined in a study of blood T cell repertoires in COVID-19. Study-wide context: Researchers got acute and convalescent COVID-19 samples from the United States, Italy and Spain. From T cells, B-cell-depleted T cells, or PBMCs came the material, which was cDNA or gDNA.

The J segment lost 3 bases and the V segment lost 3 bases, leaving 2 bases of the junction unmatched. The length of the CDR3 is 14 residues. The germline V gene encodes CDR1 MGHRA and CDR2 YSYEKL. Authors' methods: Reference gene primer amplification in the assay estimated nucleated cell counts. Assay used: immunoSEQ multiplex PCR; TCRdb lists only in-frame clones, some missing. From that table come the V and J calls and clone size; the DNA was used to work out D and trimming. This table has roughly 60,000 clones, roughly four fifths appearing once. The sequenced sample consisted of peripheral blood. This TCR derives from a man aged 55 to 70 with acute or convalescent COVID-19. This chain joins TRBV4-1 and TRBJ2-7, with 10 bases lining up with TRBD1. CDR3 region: CASSHGQGGYEQYF. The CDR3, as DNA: TGCGCCAGCAGCCATGGACAGGGGGGCTACGAGCAGTACTTC.